The rows below give T cell receptor beta chains drawn from one sample of a study of PD-1 blockade in classical Hodgkin lymphoma. Here immunoSEQ multiplex PCR was the method, and the copy in TCRdb shows in-frame clones only, minus some. This table has approximately 7,100 clones, 80% to 90% appearing once. The sequenced sample was CD4+ T cells from blood, obtained at baseline. The receptors come from a human donor with classical Hodgkin lymphoma. Each CDR3 is given with its conserved first and last residue. Each record gives: CDR3 DNA, CDR3 protein, CDR3 length, D gene, clone size, J gene, V gene. A D gene is named only where the DNA matches it firmly. Clone size is not always given. Where it is, it says once, few, many or a class for expanded clones.

TGTGCCAGCAGTTATCTTTACACTGAAGCTTTCTTT CASSYLYTEAFF 12 NA once TRBJ1-1 TRBV6-1
TGTGCCAGCAGTCACCCTAGGACTGATGGCTACACCTTC CASSHPRTDGYTF 13 NA NA TRBJ1-2 TRBV28
TGCGCCAGCAGCTTGCAGGAACCTTACACTGAAGCTTTCTTT CASSLQEPYTEAFF 14 NA NA TRBJ1-1 TRBV5-1
TGTGCCAGCAGCTTTTATATGGGCCAGCCCCAGCATTTT CASSFYMGQPQHF 13 NA NA TRBJ1-5 TRBV5-5
TGCGCCAGCAGCTCGAGGGCTGATTTGAACACTGAAGCTTTCTTT CASSSRADLNTEAFF 15 NA once TRBJ1-1 TRBV5-1
TGTGCCAGCAGCTTAGGGCGGGGGTCGGCTGGCTACACCTTC CASSLGRGSAGYTF 14 NA NA TRBJ1-2 TRBV7-9
TGTGCCAGCAGCTTAAGTTTGACAGCTGGAGTATGGGAGCAGTACTTC CASSLSLTAGVWEQYF 16 NA NA TRBJ2-7 TRBV11-2
TGTGCCAGCAGTTATATCAACAATGAGCAGTTCTTC CASSYINNEQFF 12 NA NA TRBJ2-1 TRBV28
TGTGCCATCAGCCGACAAGGCGAGCAGTACTTC CAISRQGEQYF 11 NA NA TRBJ2-7 TRBV10-3
TGTGCCTGGAGACGGACTAGCGGGAGTGGATACGAGCAGTACTTC CAWRRTSGSGYEQYF 15 TRBD2 NA TRBJ2-7 TRBV30
TGTGCCACTACAGCAGGGAGACGCAATCAGCCCCAGCATTTT CATTAGRRNQPQHF 14 NA NA TRBJ1-5 TRBV19
TGTGCCAGCGGGAGTGGTTCTTACACCGGGGAGCTGTTTTTT CASGSGSYTGELFF 14 NA NA TRBJ2-2 TRBV6-1
TGTGCCAGCTCACCTCTAGCGGAGCAAGAGACCCAGTACTTC CASSPLAEQETQYF 14 TRBD2 NA TRBJ2-5 TRBV18
TGTGCCAGCAGCTTAAACTCTGGGGCCAACGTCCTGACTTTC CASSLNSGANVLTF 14 NA NA TRBJ2-6 TRBV7-6
TGTGCCAGCATCGCATGGAGGACTGAAGCTTTCTTT CASIAWRTEAFF 12 NA NA TRBJ1-1 TRBV28
TGTGCCAGCAGTTCCCATCGACAGGGAGGCGGCTACACCTTC CASSSHRQGGGYTF 14 TRBD1 NA TRBJ1-2 TRBV28
TGTGCCAGTAGTTTGGCATGGGGCGAGCAGTACTTC CASSLAWGEQYF 12 NA NA TRBJ2-7 TRBV19
TGTGCCAGCAGTGGGACGTCGGAGCAGTACTTC CASSGTSEQYF 11 NA NA TRBJ2-7 TRBV2
TGTGCCAGCAGTGGCCGGGACAGGGGAACCGGGGAGCTGTTTTTT CASSGRDRGTGELFF 15 TRBD1 NA TRBJ2-2 TRBV2
TGTGCCAGCGGCCGTCAGGGGGCCCACGAGCAGTACTTC CASGRQGAHEQYF 13 TRBD1 NA TRBJ2-7 TRBV6-6
TGTGCCAGCAGTTCTAGGGCGGAGACCCAGTACTTC CASSSRAETQYF 12 NA once TRBJ2-5 TRBV11-2
TGTGCCAGCAGCTTTCCCGAAGGGGGGGCTGGTGTCTACGAGCAGTACTTC CASSFPEGGAGVYEQYF 17 NA NA TRBJ2-7 TRBV7-2
TGTGCCAGCAGCCAGAACTCTGCGTCCGCAGGGGAGCTGTTTTTT CASSQNSASAGELFF 15 NA NA TRBJ2-2 TRBV7-9
TGCGCCAGCAGCCAAGCCTCGCGGGAGGGCGTAGATACGCAGTATTTT CASSQASREGVDTQYF 16 TRBD2 NA TRBJ2-3 TRBV4-1
TGTGCCAGCAGCCGAGCCTTGCGGGAGGGTTCAGAGACCCAGTACTTC CASSRALREGSETQYF 16 TRBD2 NA TRBJ2-5 TRBV7-9
TGTGCCAGCTCACCAGATAGCGGACTTTTACACTTC CASSPDSGLLHF 12 NA NA TRBJ2-7 TRBV18
TGTGCCAGCAGTTTATTTTACACTGAAGCTTTCTTT CASSLFYTEAFF 12 NA NA TRBJ1-1 TRBV28
TGTGCCAGCGCCCCCGGCGGGGGTGAAAAACTGTTTTTT CASAPGGGEKLFF 13 NA NA TRBJ1-4 TRBV18
TGTGCCAGCAGGAGTCAGGGTTCGTCCTACAATGAGCAGTTCTTC CASRSQGSSYNEQFF 15 NA NA TRBJ2-1 TRBV2
TGTGCCAGCAGCTCATTTAGCGGGAGGGCCCGGGATGAGCAGTTCTTC CASSSFSGRARDEQFF 16 TRBD2 NA TRBJ2-1 TRBV9
TGCGCCAGCAGGCAAAACTACGAGCAGTACTTC CASRQNYEQYF 11 NA NA TRBJ2-7 TRBV5-1
TGTGCCAGCAGCCGGGGACAGCCACAAGAGACCCAGTACTTC CASSRGQPQETQYF 14 TRBD1 few TRBJ2-5 TRBV7-3
TGTGCCAGCAGCCCGCGAGGTAGCGGGAGTGACGGGGAGCTGTTTTTT CASSPRGSGSDGELFF 16 TRBD2 NA TRBJ2-2 TRBV28
TGTGCCAGCAGTTCGGGACAGGGCTATGGCTACACCTTC CASSSGQGYGYTF 13 TRBD1 NA TRBJ1-2 TRBV6-6
TGTGCGATGAAAGGACAGGTCACCGGGGAGCTGTTTTTT CAMKGQVTGELFF 13 TRBD1 NA TRBJ2-2 TRBV7-9
TGTGCCAGCAGCTCAGGGTCAGGAAAGACCCAGTACTTC CASSSGSGKTQYF 13 NA NA TRBJ2-5 TRBV7-2
TGTGCCAGCAGGGCGGGACTAGCGGGAGTTTACGAGCAGTACTTC CASRAGLAGVYEQYF 15 TRBD2 NA TRBJ2-7 TRBV6-1